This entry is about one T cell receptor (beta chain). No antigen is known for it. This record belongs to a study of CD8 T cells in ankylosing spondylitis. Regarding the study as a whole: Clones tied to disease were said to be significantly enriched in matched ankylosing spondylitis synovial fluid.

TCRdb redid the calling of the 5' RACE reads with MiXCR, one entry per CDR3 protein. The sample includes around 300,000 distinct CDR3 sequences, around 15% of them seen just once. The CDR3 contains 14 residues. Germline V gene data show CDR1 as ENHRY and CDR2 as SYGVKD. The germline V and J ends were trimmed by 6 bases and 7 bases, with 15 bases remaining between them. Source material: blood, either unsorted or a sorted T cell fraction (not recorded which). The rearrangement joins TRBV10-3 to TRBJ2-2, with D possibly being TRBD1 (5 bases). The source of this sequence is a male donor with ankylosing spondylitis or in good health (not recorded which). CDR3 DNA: TGTGCCATCAGCCAGGGTCTTCAGGACGGGGAGCTGTTTTTT. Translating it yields CAISQGLQDGELFF.